One sample yielded the 29 T cell receptor beta chains listed below, sequenced in a study of blood T cell repertoires in COVID-19 (dated by TCRdb to the early 2020s). Libraries were constructed by the immunoSEQ multiplex PCR assay. TCRdb's version of the immuneACCESS table is confined to in-frame rearrangements and falls short of the full clone set. An unresolved V gene accounts for under half of the shortfall where checked; the remainder is of unknown origin. This sample is represented by approximately 230,000 clones; 80% to 90% of them were singletons. The leading ten clones occupy 2.2% of the sample. Sample: peripheral blood. The receptors were gathered from a man aged 30 to 39 who had recovered from COVID-19.

The genes are TRBV3-1 (or the pseudogene TRBV3-2) and TRBJ2-3, with a possible D match to TRBD1 (6 bases). This CDR3 has 16 residues. Germline lookup yields CDR1 LGHDT and CDR2 YNNKEL (reference sequence). The V gene lost 4 bases and the J gene lost 6 bases, with 20 bases spanning the gap. The CDR3 is CASSREPGVGSDTQYF. CDR3 sequence (DNA): TGTGCCAGCAGCCGGGAACCAGGGGTAGGTTCGGATACGCAGTATTTT.

The chain links TRBV6-6 to TRBJ2-7, with 11 positions matching TRBD1. CDR1 is MNHNY and CDR2 is SVGAGI in the germline V gene (reference sequence). The CDR3 consists of 16 residues. V lost 6 bases to trimming and J lost 7 bases; unmatched junction nucleotides: 14. The CDR3 sequence is CASSPPSGTGGGEQYF. CDR3 nucleotide sequence: TGTGCCAGCAGCCCACCTTCCGGGACAGGGGGTGGAGAGCAGTACTTC.

The chain is built from TRBV6-5 and TRBJ1-2; 7 nucleotides line up with TRBD1. The CDR3 covers 13 residues. The germline CDR1 and CDR2 sequences are MNHEY and SVGAGI. The V and J ends lost 6 bases and 4 bases, in that order; junction bases with no gene match: 5. The CDR3, as DNA: TGTGCCAGCAGCCTATACAGGGGCTATGGCTACACCTTC. This gives the protein CASSLYRGYGYTF.

This clone came up a few times. The chain recombines TRBV11-2 with TRBJ1-2; tentative D call: TRBD1 (5 bases). Germline V gene lookup returns CDR1 SGHAT and CDR2 FQNNGV. V shed 6 bases and J shed 11 bases, with 34 bases lying between them. The CDR3 is made up of 18 amino acids. The CDR3 nucleotides are TGTGCCAGCAGTTCCCTCGGGGGAACCGGAGCTTCGATACCCCTTTACACCTTC. Protein product: CASSSLGGTGASIPLYTF.

This sequence joins TRBV2 and TRBJ2-7, with TRBD1 matching 9 bases. The CDR3 length is 15 residues. The junction had 8 bases not matched to a gene; V was cut back by 5 bases and J by 3 bases. Germline V gene sequence: CDR1 SNHLY, CDR2 FYNNEI. CDR3 coding DNA: TGTGCCAGCAGTACCGGGACAGGGTACCTCTACGAGCAGTACTTC. Amino acids: CASSTGTGYLYEQYF.

J is TRBJ1-1 and V is TRBV7-9, with TRBD1 matching over 8 bases. The CDR3 runs to 14 residues. The V gene end was trimmed by 8 bases and the J gene end by 6 bases; junction bases not matched to a gene: 11. CDR1 and CDR2 (germline): SEHNR, FQNEAQ (reference sequence). CDR3: CASYSGQGGAEAFF. The CDR3 nucleotides are TGTGCCAGCTACTCCGGACAGGGAGGGGCTGAAGCTTTCTTT.

CDR3 coding DNA: TGTGCCAGCAGCTTAGTCCCTATCAAGCCCCAGCATTTT. Its translation: CASSLVPIKPQHF. The V call is TRBV11-2, the J call TRBJ1-5; D remains unclear. Trimming shortened V by 1 base and J by 8 bases, and 9 bases separated the two germline ends. This CDR3 region has 13 residues. The V gene's germline CDR1 is SGHAT and CDR2 FQNNGV.

This chain uses TRBV19 with TRBJ1-6; TRBD1 is a possible D gene (5 bases). The germline V gene encodes CDR1 LNHDA and CDR2 SQIVND (reference sequence). V lost 4 bases and J lost 7, with 17 bases in between. The CDR3 contains 16 residues. CDR3 residues: CASSTSREGWNSPLHF. The CDR3, as DNA: TGTGCCAGTAGTACTTCCAGGGAAGGTTGGAATTCACCCCTCCACTTT.

The chain is built from TRBV12-3 or TRBV12-4 and TRBJ2-1; possible D gene TRBD2, 5 bases. The CDR3 consists of 13 residues. The V gene lost 3 bases and the J gene lost 6 bases, with 9 bases spanning the gap. The CDR3 spells CASSFAGPNEQFF. DNA of the CDR3: TGTGCCAGCAGTTTTGCGGGTCCCAATGAGCAGTTCTTC.

J is TRBJ1-2 and V is TRBV30, with D maybe TRBD1 (5 bases). The germline V gene encodes CDR1 GTSNPN and CDR2 SVGIG (reference sequence). The CDR3 runs 13 residues. V shed 0 bases and J shed 7 bases, with 12 bases lying between them. The CDR3 loop is CAWSVGGAGGYTF. The CDR3 DNA reads TGTGCCTGGAGTGTCGGGGGTGCGGGTGGCTACACCTTC.

The V call is TRBV6-5, the J call TRBJ2-7, with D tentatively TRBD1 (6 bases). V was pared by 6 bases and J by 1 base, with 13 bases between. Germline lookup yields CDR1 MNHEY and CDR2 SVGAGI. CDR3 size: 14 residues. Written as DNA, the CDR3 is TGTGCCAGCAGGCAGGGGTATCTTTCCTACGAGCAGTACTTC. This sequence encodes CASRQGYLSYEQYF.

This clone was counted a single time. V and J are TRBV11-2 and TRBJ2-3, with D tentatively TRBD1 (5 bases). Trimming took off 0 bases at V and 0 bases at J, with 10 bases between the two ends. CDR3 length: 16 amino acids. The germline V gene encodes CDR1 SGHAT and CDR2 FQNNGV. The CDR3 is CASSLDGAASTDTQYF. CDR3 bases: TGTGCCAGCAGCTTAGATGGGGCCGCCAGCACAGATACGCAGTATTTT.

The chain combines TRBV5-1 with TRBJ2-3; the D gene is possibly TRBD2 (6 bases). Trimming took off 0 bases at V and 2 bases at J, with 13 bases between the two ends. This CDR3 contains 16 residues. Germline CDR1 and CDR2: SGHRS and YFSETQ. Here the CDR3 reads CASSLVGGEFTDTQYF. In DNA form, the CDR3 reads TGCGCCAGCAGCTTGGTCGGGGGAGAATTCACAGATACGCAGTATTTT.

The chain couples TRBV7-2 to TRBJ2-1, with a tentative D call TRBD1 (5 bases). V was trimmed by 0 bases and J by 12 bases, leaving 15 bases between them. CDR3 length: 14 residues. Germline V gene sequence: CDR1 SGHTA, CDR2 FQGNSA. The CDR3 spells CASSLATTREGQFF. The CDR3 DNA reads TGTGCCAGCAGCTTAGCCACTACCAGGGAAGGGCAGTTCTTC.

DNA for the CDR3: TGTGCCAGCAGCACATCGCTAGCGCACCAAGAGACCCAGTACTTC. Protein sequence: CASSTSLAHQETQYF. V usage is TRBV5-6 and J usage is TRBJ2-5; a weak D match, TRBD2 (6 bases). V lost 4 bases to trimming and J lost 0 bases, with 13 bases between them. Germline values: CDR1 SGHDT, CDR2 YYEEEE. CDR3 length: 15 residues.

The rearrangement joins TRBV4-2 to TRBJ2-1; no clear D. The CDR3 is 13 residues long. Germline V gene lookup returns CDR1 LGHNA and CDR2 YNFKEQ. V was pared by 1 base and J by 4 bases, with 5 bases between. This chain's CDR3 is CASSQVRYNEQFF. In DNA form, the CDR3 reads TGTGCCAGCAGCCAAGTGAGGTACAATGAGCAGTTCTTC.

J is TRBJ1-1 and V is TRBV5-1; TRBD1 matches at 7 bases. The junction had 10 bases not matched to a gene; V was cut back by 5 bases and J by 0 bases. The CDR3 length is 16 residues. The germline gives CDR1 SGHRS, CDR2 YFSETQ. As DNA, the CDR3 is TGCGCCAGCAGATTAAGGACAGGACCGATGAACACTGAAGCTTTCTTT. Translation gives CASRLRTGPMNTEAFF. Complete variable domain (other parts from reference TRBV5-1 and TRBJ1-1): KAGVTQTPRYLIKTRGQQVTLSCSPISGHRSVSWYQQTPGQGLQFLFEYFSETQRNKGNFPGRFSGRQFSNSRSEMNVSTLELGDSALYLCASRLRTGPMNTEAFFGQGTRLTVV.

The chain uses TRBV7-9 and TRBJ1-5, with 7 bases identical to TRBD1. The germline gives CDR1 SEHNR, CDR2 FQNEAQ (reference sequence). With V trimmed by 5 bases and J by 3 bases, 13 bases remained unmatched. The CDR3 is 17 residues long. This chain's CDR3 is CASSQTGLVFSNQPQHF. The DNA of the CDR3 is TGTGCCAGCAGCCAGACAGGGTTGGTGTTTTCCAATCAGCCCCAGCATTTT.

V and J are TRBV4-3 and TRBJ2-6, with 9 nucleotides matching TRBD1. CDR3 size: 17 residues. V lost 4 bases and J lost 0; bases outside the gene matches: 4. Germline assignment: CDR1 LGHNA and CDR2 YSLEER. CDR3 nucleotides: TGCGCCAGCAGCCTCGGGACAGGGAACTCTGGGGCCAACGTCCTGACTTTC. Amino acids: CASSLGTGNSGANVLTF.

The table lists this clone with a count of one. This chain links TRBV6-1 with TRBJ2-3, with D possibly being TRBD2 (6 bases). CDR3 size: 14 residues. Deletions cut 3 bases from V and 5 bases from J, with 12 bases between. The germline V gene has CDR1 MNHNS and CDR2 SASEGT. CDR3 DNA: TGTGCCAGCAGTGACGTGGAGGAGGGAGATACGCAGTATTTT. Protein product: CASSDVEEGDTQYF.

V is TRBV6-5 and J is TRBJ1-3; D is possibly TRBD1 (5 bases). The CDR3 is made up of 15 amino acids. V gave up 5 bases and J gave up 0 bases, with 11 bases separating them. Germline-derived CDR1 and CDR2 are MNHEY and SVGAGI. As DNA, the CDR3 is TGTGCCAGCAGTCTCCAGGGATTCTCTGGAAACACCATATATTTT. Protein sequence: CASSLQGFSGNTIYF.

This chain links TRBV12-5 with TRBJ1-2, with 8 bases fitting TRBD1. J gave up 8 bases and V 5 bases, and 7 bases lay outside the gene matches. The germline CDR1 and CDR2 sequences are LGHNT and FRNRAP. This CDR3 comprises 13 residues. CDR3 DNA sequence: TGTGCTAGTGGTCTCCAGGGGGCGCGGGGCTACACCTTC. Its translation: CASGLQGARGYTF.

J is TRBJ1-2 and V is TRBV12-5, with D hard to call. V lost 1 base, J lost 3 bases, and 12 bases lay in between. Germline values: CDR1 LGHNT, CDR2 FRNRAP. This CDR3 comprises 15 residues. CDR3 residues: CASGLGGPLDYGYTF. CDR3 nucleotide sequence: TGTGCTAGTGGTTTGGGCGGGCCCCTCGACTATGGCTACACCTTC.

CDR3 sequence: CATSRDVQPQHF. In nucleotides, the CDR3 is TGTGCCACTAGCCGGGATGTTCAGCCCCAGCATTTT. The rearrangement links TRBV10-3 to TRBJ1-5; no firm D call. CDR1 and CDR2 from the germline V gene are ENHRY and SYGVKD. The CDR3 extends over 12 amino acids. V was clipped by 10 bases and J by 6 bases, with 13 bases between them.

The V call is TRBV4-3, the J call TRBJ1-1; 8 bases line up with TRBD1. The CDR3 runs 16 residues. The V and J ends lost 3 bases and 5 bases, in that order; junction bases with no gene match: 11. In germline, CDR1 is LGHNA, CDR2 YSLEER. CDR3 residues: CASSQGTGYLGTEAFF. The CDR3 region has the DNA TGCGCCAGCAGCCAGGGGACAGGTTACCTGGGGACTGAAGCTTTCTTT.

V usage is TRBV19 and J usage is TRBJ1-5; TRBD1 aligns across 10 bases. V trimming: 5 bases; J trimming: 5 bases; junction bases outside the gene matches: 0. Per the germline V gene, CDR1 is LNHDA and CDR2 is SQIVND (reference sequence). CDR3 size: 13 residues. This CDR3 reads CASSGTGDQPQHF. CDR3 nucleotides: TGTGCCAGTAGTGGGACAGGGGATCAGCCCCAGCATTTT. Variable domain in full (rest from reference TRBV19 and TRBJ1-5): DGGITQSPKYLFRKEGQNVTLSCEQNLNHDAMYWYRQDPGQGLRLIYYSQIVNDFQKGDIAEGYSVSREKKESFPLTVTSAQKNPTAFYLCASSGTGDQPQHFGDGTRLSIL.

V and J are TRBV5-4 and TRBJ2-2; weak D call: TRBD2 (6 bases). V lost 0 bases and J lost 7, with 13 bases in between. The CDR3 length is 15 residues. From germline, CDR1 is SGHNT and CDR2 YYREEE (reference sequence). The CDR3 region has the DNA TGTGCCAGCAGCTTGGGCTCCCGGGGGTTCGGGGAGCTGTTTTTT. It yields the protein CASSLGSRGFGELFF. The full variable domain, in which reference TRBV5-4 and TRBJ2-2 provide the parts outside the CDR3, is ETGVTQSPTHLIKTRGQQVTLRCSSQSGHNTVSWYQQALGQGPQFIFQYYREEENGRGNFPPRFSGLQFPNYSSELNVNALELDDSALYLCASSLGSRGFGELFFGEGSRLTVL.

This clone was seen a handful of times. The rearrangement uses TRBV6-4 and TRBJ1-5; TRBD1 agrees at 7 bases. Germline V gene data show CDR1 as MRHNA and CDR2 as SNTAGT. This CDR3 is built from 14 residues. The V and J ends lost 9 bases and 4 bases, in that order; junction bases with no gene match: 9. The CDR3 DNA reads as TGTGCCAGTGCCCGGGACAGCCTTAATCAGCCCCAGCATTTT. This codes for CASARDSLNQPQHF.

The rearrangement uses TRBV6-6 and TRBJ2-1; 11 nucleotides line up with TRBD2. With 6 bases clipped from V and 8 bases from J, the junction kept 9 bases outside the gene matches. CDR1 and CDR2 from the germline V gene are MNHNY and SVGAGI (reference sequence). This CDR3 contains 15 residues. The CDR3 loop is CASSDSGGVGDEQFF. As DNA, the CDR3 is TGTGCCAGCAGCGATAGCGGGGGGGTGGGAGATGAGCAGTTCTTC.